This T cell receptor (beta chain) is from a study of blood T cell repertoires in COVID-19. Libraries were prepared by immunoSEQ multiplex PCR; TCRdb keeps only in-frame clonotypes and omits some of them. The data contain 150,000 to 180,000 clones, roughly nine tenths of them singletons. Trimming pared 7 bases from V and 6 bases from J, leaving 17 bases between. This CDR3 contains 14 residues. The germline gives CDR1 LGHNT, CDR2 FRNRAP. This chain uses TRBV12-5 with TRBJ2-3; TRBD2 is a possible D gene (6 bases). The sequence was collected from a man aged 50-59 years with acute or convalescent COVID-19. The sequencing input was peripheral blood. The CDR3 region is CASAPGWRADTQYF. The CDR3 DNA is TGTGCTAGTGCCCCGGGTTGGAGGGCGGATACGCAGTATTTT.